Below are 22 T cell receptor beta chains sequenced from a single sample in a study of beta chain features in type 1 diabetes. Expressed TCRB transcripts were sequenced because the entire RNA isolate underwent reverse transcription. The protocol was immunoSEQ multiplex PCR, while the TCRdb copy is restricted to in-frame clones and leaves out a portion. The sample lists around 450,000 clones; about 10% were seen once. What was sequenced was naive CD4+ T cells from blood. The receptor set was obtained from a woman between 18 and 30 years old in good health.

This clone has only a few counts. The chain links TRBV29-1 to TRBJ2-7; D uncertain. V was shortened by 4 bases and J by 2 bases, with 12 bases between the two germline ends. The CDR3 is 13 residues long. Germline CDR1 SQVTM, CDR2 ANQGSEA. CDR3 bases: TGCAGCGTTGTAGGTAATGGGGCCTACGAGCAGTACTTC. This sequence encodes CSVVGNGAYEQYF.

This clone was seen a handful of times. The J gene is TRBJ2-5, the V gene TRBV6-5; D possibly matches TRBD1 or TRBD2 (5 bases each). The CDR3 is made up of 13 amino acids. Trimming cost V 5 bases and J 2 bases, with 9 bases left between them. Germline lookup yields CDR1 MNHEY and CDR2 SVGAGI. Here the CDR3 DNA reads TGTGCCAGCAGTAGAGGGGTGCAAGAGACCCAGTACTTC. Encoded protein: CASSRGVQETQYF.

The rearrangement joins TRBV14 to TRBJ2-5; D might be TRBD1 (5 bases). This CDR3 has 16 residues. In germline, CDR1 is SGHDN, CDR2 FVKESK. V gave up 3 bases and J gave up 5 bases, with 19 bases separating them. CDR3 protein: CASSQRDFDPGETQYF. The CDR3 nucleotides are TGTGCCAGCAGCCAGAGAGACTTTGATCCAGGGGAGACCCAGTACTTC.

This chain links TRBV7-2 with TRBJ1-3, with D uncertain. Germline V gene lookup returns CDR1 SGHTA and CDR2 FQGNSA. The CDR3 length is 12 residues. V lost 5 bases and J lost 2, with 4 bases in between. The CDR3 protein is CASSTAGNTIYF. The CDR3 DNA reads as TGTGCCAGCAGCACCGCTGGAAACACCATATATTTT.

The chain employs TRBV29-1 and TRBJ2-1, with 9 positions matching TRBD1. This CDR3 region has 13 residues. The germline gives CDR1 SQVTM, CDR2 ANQGSEA. The V gene end was trimmed by 7 bases and the J gene end by 6 bases; junction bases not matched to a gene: 7. CDR3 protein: CSARTGVSNEQFF. The CDR3 coding sequence is TGCAGCGCCAGGACAGGGGTTTCCAATGAGCAGTTCTTC.

The rearrangement joins TRBV25-1 to TRBJ2-5; the D is unclear. The germline V and J ends were trimmed by 6 bases and 4 bases, with 15 bases remaining between them. The CDR3 is 14 amino acids. The germline CDR1 and CDR2 sequences are MGHDK and SYGVNS. The CDR3 bases are TGTGCCAGCAGCGCCGGGCGTGGGCCAGAGACCCAGTACTTC. Translation: CASSAGRGPETQYF. The full variable domain, rest sourced from reference TRBV25-1 and TRBJ2-5, is EADIYQTPRYLVIGTGKKITLECSQTMGHDKMYWYQQDPGMELHLIHYSYGVNSTEKGDLSSESTVSRIRTEHFPLTLESARPSHTSQYLCASSAGRGPETQYFGPGTRLLVL.

This clone came up a few times. The genes are TRBV29-1 and TRBJ2-1; 8 bases agree with TRBD2. Germline CDR1 reads SQVTM; CDR2 reads ANQGSEA. The junction had 8 bases not matched to a gene; V was cut back by 3 bases and J by 4 bases. The length of the CDR3 is 15 residues. The CDR3 sequence: CSVDPQRGQYNEQFF. The CDR3 region has the DNA TGCAGCGTTGACCCCCAGCGGGGGCAGTACAATGAGCAGTTCTTC.

The chain links TRBV7-2 to TRBJ1-1; a possible D gene is TRBD1 (5 bases). Germline CDR1 SGHTA, CDR2 FQGNSA. This CDR3 is 13 amino acids long. Trimming took off 0 bases at V and 7 bases at J, with 9 bases between the two ends. As DNA, the CDR3 is TGTGCCAGCAGCTTAGCTGCAGGGTATGAAGCTTTCTTT. Translation: CASSLAAGYEAFF.

The chain is built from TRBV7-6 and TRBJ2-6, with a tentative D call TRBD1 (5 bases). Trimming stripped 6 bases from V and 1 base from J, with 13 bases between. Per the germline V gene, CDR1 is SGHVS and CDR2 is FNYEAQ. The CDR3 is made up of 16 amino acids. The CDR3 DNA sequence: TGTGCCAGCAGAGACAGATTTCGTTCTGGGGCCAACGTCCTGACTTTC. This encodes CASRDRFRSGANVLTF.

The gene calls are TRBV30 and TRBJ2-5, with 9 nucleotides matching TRBD2. The CDR3 is 16 amino acids. With V trimmed by 6 bases and J by 4 bases, 15 bases remained unmatched. CDR1 and CDR2 (germline): GTSNPN, SVGIG (reference sequence). CDR3 DNA: TGTGCCTGTCTACCTGGCGTAGGGACTAGCCCAGAGACCCAGTACTTC. Its translation is CACLPGVGTSPETQYF. Together with reference TRBV30 and TRBJ2-5, the CDR3 gives the full variable domain: SQTIHQWPATLVQPVGSPLSLECTVEGTSNPNLYWYRQAAGRGLQLLFYSVGIGQISSEVPQNLSASRPQDRQFILSSKKLLLSDSGFYLCACLPGVGTSPETQYFGPGTRLLVL.

This clone was counted only a few times. The gene calls are TRBV29-1 and TRBJ2-3; the D gene is possibly TRBD1 (6 bases). Per germline, CDR1 SQVTM and CDR2 ANQGSEA. The CDR3 is 14 amino acids. V shed 6 bases and J shed 4 bases, with 17 bases lying between them. The CDR3 region has the DNA TGCAGCGTATTGGCAGGGGAAGGCGCAGATACGCAGTATTTT. Residues: CSVLAGEGADTQYF.

This clone turned up a few times. The CDR3 DNA reads as TGTGCCAGCAGCCGGTCGCGGGAGACAGATACGCAGTATTTT. Encoded protein: CASSRSRETDTQYF. The chain joins TRBV4-2 to TRBJ2-3; 7 positions match TRBD2. This CDR3 has 14 amino acids. The germline V gene has CDR1 LGHNA and CDR2 YNFKEQ. V was clipped by 4 bases and J by 3 bases; unmatched bases: 4.

The V gene is TRBV11-2, the J gene TRBJ2-7; the match to TRBD1 covers 8 bases. Trimming at V came to 1 base and at J to 2 bases, leaving 4 bases not matched to a gene. The germline V gene has CDR1 SGHAT and CDR2 FQNNGV. CDR3 length equals 15 residues. CDR3 DNA sequence: TGTGCCAGCAGCTTAGTCGAACAGGGGGCCTACGAGCAGTACTTC. Translating gives CASSLVEQGAYEQYF.

The CDR3 sequence: CASSLRTGWDENGYTF. The CDR3, as DNA: TGTGCCAGCAGTCTCAGGACAGGGTGGGATGAAAATGGCTACACCTTC. The rearrangement links TRBV27 to TRBJ1-2, with 8 bases matching TRBD1. The CDR3 contains 16 residues. Germline V gives CDR1 MNHEY, CDR2 SMNVEV (reference sequence). Trimming at V came to 5 bases and at J to 6 bases, leaving 14 bases not matched to a gene.

This clone occurred a few times. The chain combines TRBV18 with TRBJ2-7; TRBD2 is a possible D gene (7 bases). The CDR3 runs to 14 residues. Trimming cost V 3 bases and J 9 bases, with 18 bases left between them. Germline V CDR1 and CDR2: KGHSH, LQKENI. In DNA form, the CDR3 reads TGTGCCAGCTCACCTCGACAGGTCCCGGGGGGGCAGTACTTC. This sequence encodes CASSPRQVPGGQYF.

The chain links TRBV7-9 to TRBJ1-4; 7 bases agree with TRBD1. Germline values: CDR1 SEHNR, CDR2 FQNEAQ (reference sequence). Trimming removed 5 bases from V and 4 bases from J; junction bases left unmatched: 7. The CDR3 totals 15 residues. As DNA, the CDR3 is TGTGCCAGCAGCCAATACAGGGGAAGTAATGAAAAACTGTTTTTT. It translates to CASSQYRGSNEKLFF.

Regarding this clone: This sample includes further DNA sequences coding for the same CDR3. This chain connects TRBV28 to TRBJ1-2, with D unresolved. The CDR3 has 12 amino acids. Germline-derived CDR1 and CDR2 are MDHEN and SYDVKM. Trimming pared 4 bases from V and 4 bases from J, leaving 7 bases between. CDR3 protein: CASSSTIYGYTF. The CDR3 DNA follows: TGTGCCAGCAGTTCGACTATCTATGGCTACACCTTC.

In this sample, this clone turned up a few times. The chain combines TRBV19 with TRBJ1-2; D not resolved. Germline V CDR1 and CDR2: LNHDA, SQIVND (reference sequence). The CDR3 runs 13 residues. The CDR3 sequence is CACDEGRARGYTF. In DNA form, the CDR3 reads TGTGCGTGTGATGAAGGGAGAGCGCGGGGCTACACCTTC.

There are a few counts of this clone. The chain links TRBV7-2 to TRBJ2-5, with 10 bases matching TRBD2. With V trimmed by 6 bases and J by 13 bases, 8 bases remained unmatched. The CDR3 is 12 residues long. The germline CDR1 and CDR2 sequences are SGHTA and FQGNSA. The CDR3 loop is CASSLAGAPGYF. The CDR3 DNA is TGTGCCAGCAGTCTAGCGGGGGCCCCGGGGTACTTC.

The chain combines TRBV5-1 with TRBJ2-3; 11 bases align to TRBD2. CDR3 size: 17 residues. CDR1 is SGHRS, CDR2 YFSETQ, per germline. V lost 1 base to trimming and J lost 5 bases; unmatched junction nucleotides: 9. The CDR3 region is CASSLNSLAGVQDTQYF. CDR3 nucleotides: TGCGCCAGCAGCTTGAACTCACTAGCGGGGGTCCAAGATACGCAGTATTTT.

Note on this clone: Other DNA sequences in this sample translate to the same CDR3. This chain connects TRBV19 to TRBJ1-1, with D possibly matching TRBD1 (6 bases). Trimming removed 3 bases at V and 6 bases at J, with 11 bases between. The CDR3 is 13 amino acids. Germline V gene lookup returns CDR1 LNHDA and CDR2 SQIVND (reference sequence). The CDR3 nucleotides are TGTGCCAGTAGTATCAGAGGGGGACCTGAAGCTTTCTTT. Its translation: CASSIRGGPEAFF.

This clone appeared a few times. The rearrangement links TRBV7-9 to TRBJ1-4; 7 positions agree with TRBD1. With V trimmed by 5 bases and J by 7 bases, 10 bases remained unmatched. This CDR3 comprises 15 residues. CDR1 is SEHNR and CDR2 is FQNEAQ in the germline V gene (reference sequence). The CDR3 nucleotides read TGTGCCAGCAGCCTTGGACAGGCCACCCTTGAAAAACTGTTTTTT. This sequence encodes CASSLGQATLEKLFF.